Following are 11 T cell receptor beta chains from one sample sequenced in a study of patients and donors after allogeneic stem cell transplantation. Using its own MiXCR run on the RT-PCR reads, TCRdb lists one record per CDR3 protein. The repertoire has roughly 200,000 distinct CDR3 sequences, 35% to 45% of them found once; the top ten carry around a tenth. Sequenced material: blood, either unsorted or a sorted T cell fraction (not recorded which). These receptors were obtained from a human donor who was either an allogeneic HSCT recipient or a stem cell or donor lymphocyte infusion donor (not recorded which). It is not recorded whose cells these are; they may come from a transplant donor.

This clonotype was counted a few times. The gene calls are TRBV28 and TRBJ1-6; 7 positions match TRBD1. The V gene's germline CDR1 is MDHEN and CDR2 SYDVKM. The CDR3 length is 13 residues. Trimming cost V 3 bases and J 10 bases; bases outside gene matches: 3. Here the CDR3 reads CASSFDRASPLHF. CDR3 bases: TGTGCCAGCAGTTTTGACAGGGCCTCACCCCTCCACTTT.

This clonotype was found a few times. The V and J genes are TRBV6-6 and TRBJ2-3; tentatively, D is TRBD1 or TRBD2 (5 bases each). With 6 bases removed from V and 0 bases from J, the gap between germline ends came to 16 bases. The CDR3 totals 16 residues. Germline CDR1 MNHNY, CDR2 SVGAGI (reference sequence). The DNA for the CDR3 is TGTGCCAGCAGCCCGGGGACCGCCGTTAGCACAGATACGCAGTATTTT. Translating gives CASSPGTAVSTDTQYF.

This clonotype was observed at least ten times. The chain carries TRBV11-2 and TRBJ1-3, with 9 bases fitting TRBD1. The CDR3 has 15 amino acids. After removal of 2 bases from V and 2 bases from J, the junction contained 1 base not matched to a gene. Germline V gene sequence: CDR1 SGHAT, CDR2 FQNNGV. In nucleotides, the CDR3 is TGTGCCAGCAGCTTAAGACAGGGGGCTGGAAACACCATATATTTT. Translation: CASSLRQGAGNTIYF.

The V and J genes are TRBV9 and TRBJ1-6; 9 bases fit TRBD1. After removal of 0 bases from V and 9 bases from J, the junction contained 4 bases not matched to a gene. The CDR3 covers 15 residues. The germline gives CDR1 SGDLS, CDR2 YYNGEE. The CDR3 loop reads CASSVGLQGASPLHF. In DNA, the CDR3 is TGTGCCAGCAGCGTAGGCCTACAGGGGGCTTCACCCCTCCACTTT.

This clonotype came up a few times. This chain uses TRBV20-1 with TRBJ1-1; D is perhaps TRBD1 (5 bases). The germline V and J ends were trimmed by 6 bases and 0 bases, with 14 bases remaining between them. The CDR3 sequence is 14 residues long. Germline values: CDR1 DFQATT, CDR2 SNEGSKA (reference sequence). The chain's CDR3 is CSARQSSMNTEAFF. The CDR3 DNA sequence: TGCAGTGCCCGACAGTCCTCCATGAACACTGAAGCTTTCTTT.

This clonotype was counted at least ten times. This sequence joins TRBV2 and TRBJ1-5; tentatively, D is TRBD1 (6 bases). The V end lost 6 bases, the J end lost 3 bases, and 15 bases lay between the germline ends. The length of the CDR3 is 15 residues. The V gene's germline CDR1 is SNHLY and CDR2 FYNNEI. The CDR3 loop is CASSTGQSYNQPQHF. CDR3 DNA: TGTGCCAGCAGCACCGGACAGAGCTACAATCAGCCCCAGCATTTT. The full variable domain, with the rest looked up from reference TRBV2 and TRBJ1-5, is EPEVTQTPSHQVTQMGQEVILRCVPISNHLYFYWYRQILGQKVEFLVSFYNNEISEKSEIFDDQFSVERPDGSNFTLKIRSTKLEDSAMYFCASSTGQSYNQPQHFGDGTRLSIL.

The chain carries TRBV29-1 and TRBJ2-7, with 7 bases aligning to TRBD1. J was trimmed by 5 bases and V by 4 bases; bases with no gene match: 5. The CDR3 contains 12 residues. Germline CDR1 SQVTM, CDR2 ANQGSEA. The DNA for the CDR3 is TGCAGCGTTGTCCGTGACAGGGACGAGCAGTACTTC. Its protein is CSVVRDRDEQYF.

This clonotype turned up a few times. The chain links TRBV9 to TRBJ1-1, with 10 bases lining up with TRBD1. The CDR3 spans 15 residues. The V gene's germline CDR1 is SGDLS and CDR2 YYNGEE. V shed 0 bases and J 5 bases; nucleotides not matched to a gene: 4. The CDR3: CASSVDGTGVTEAFF. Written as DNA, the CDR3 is TGTGCCAGCAGCGTAGATGGGACAGGGGTAACTGAAGCTTTCTTT.

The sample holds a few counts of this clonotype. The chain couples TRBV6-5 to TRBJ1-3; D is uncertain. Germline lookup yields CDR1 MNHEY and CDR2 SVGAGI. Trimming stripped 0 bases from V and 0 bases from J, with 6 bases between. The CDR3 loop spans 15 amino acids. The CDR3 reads CASSYSGRSGNTIYF. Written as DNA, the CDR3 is TGTGCCAGCAGTTACTCTGGGCGCTCTGGAAACACCATATATTTT.

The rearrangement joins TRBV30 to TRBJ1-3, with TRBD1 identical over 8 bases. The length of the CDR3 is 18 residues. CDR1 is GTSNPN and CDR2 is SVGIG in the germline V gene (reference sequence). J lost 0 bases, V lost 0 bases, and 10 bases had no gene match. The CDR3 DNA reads TGTGCCTGGAGTGTACTCCCTGGACAGGGACACTCTGGAAACACCATATATTTT. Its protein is CAWSVLPGQGHSGNTIYF.

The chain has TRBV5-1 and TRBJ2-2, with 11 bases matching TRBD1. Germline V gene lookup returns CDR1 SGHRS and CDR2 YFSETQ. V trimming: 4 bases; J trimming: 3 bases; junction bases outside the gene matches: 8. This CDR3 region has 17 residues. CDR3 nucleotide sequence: TGCGCCAGCAGCCCTGGACAGGGGGCGCGGTACACCGGGGAGCTGTTTTTT. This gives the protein CASSPGQGARYTGELFF.